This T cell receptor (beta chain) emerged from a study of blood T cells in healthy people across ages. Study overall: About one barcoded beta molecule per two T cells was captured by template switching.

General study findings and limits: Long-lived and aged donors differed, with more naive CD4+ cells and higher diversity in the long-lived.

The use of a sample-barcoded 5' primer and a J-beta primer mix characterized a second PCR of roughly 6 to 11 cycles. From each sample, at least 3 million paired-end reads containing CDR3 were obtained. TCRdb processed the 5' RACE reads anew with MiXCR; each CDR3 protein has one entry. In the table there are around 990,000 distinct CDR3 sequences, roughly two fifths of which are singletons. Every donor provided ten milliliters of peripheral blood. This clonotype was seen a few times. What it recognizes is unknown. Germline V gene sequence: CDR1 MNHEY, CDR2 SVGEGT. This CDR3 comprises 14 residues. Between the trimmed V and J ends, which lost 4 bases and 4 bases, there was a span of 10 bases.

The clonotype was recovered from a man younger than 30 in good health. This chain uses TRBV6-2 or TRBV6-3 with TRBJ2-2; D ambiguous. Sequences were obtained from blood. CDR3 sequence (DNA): TGTGCCAGCAGTTGGAACCGAGGCACCGGGGAGCTGTTTTTT. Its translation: CASSWNRGTGELFF.